A single sample is the source of the 21 T cell receptor beta chains below, sequenced in a study of blood T cell repertoires in COVID-19. Sequenced by immunoSEQ multiplex PCR; TCRdb stores in-frame clones only, minus some. This sample has about 67,000 clones; approximately 87% occur once, and the top ten carry almost 4.5%. Sample: peripheral blood. The receptors were gathered from a middle-aged man with active COVID-19.

This clone was seen more than once but under ten times. This chain uses TRBV5-1 with TRBJ1-2; TRBD1 is a possible D gene (6 bases). Trimming took 4 bases from V and 4 from J, leaving 20 bases between them. Germline assignment: CDR1 SGHRS and CDR2 YFSETQ. The CDR3 is made up of 16 amino acids. CDR3: CASSRGQTGESYGYTF. CDR3 nucleotides: TGCGCCAGCAGCCGGGGTCAGACAGGAGAATCCTATGGCTACACCTTC. The full variable domain, rest sourced from reference TRBV5-1 and TRBJ1-2, is KAGVTQTPRYLIKTRGQQVTLSCSPISGHRSVSWYQQTPGQGLQFLFEYFSETQRNKGNFPGRFSGRQFSNSRSEMNVSTLELGDSALYLCASSRGQTGESYGYTFGSGTRLTVV.

The chain recombines TRBV9 with TRBJ2-5; 8 bases are a match to TRBD1. Germline CDR1 and CDR2: SGDLS and YYNGEE. Trimming cost V 0 bases and J 5 bases; bases outside gene matches: 6. The CDR3 contains 15 residues. The CDR3 is CASSVVTGGQETQYF. CDR3 bases: TGTGCCAGCAGCGTAGTAACAGGGGGTCAGGAGACCCAGTACTTC.

The sample holds one count of this clone. The V and J genes are TRBV6-2 or TRBV6-3 and TRBJ1-2; 7 bases map to TRBD1. J gave up 2 bases and V 4 bases, and 7 bases lay outside the gene matches. The CDR3 spans 15 residues. CDR1 is MNHEY, CDR2 SVGEGT, per germline. CDR3 nucleotide sequence: TGTGCCAGCAGTTCGAGGGGACAGAACAACTATGGCTACACCTTC. Protein: CASSSRGQNNYGYTF.

This chain uses TRBV27 with TRBJ2-7; TRBD1 matches 8 bases. With 10 bases clipped from V and 0 bases from J, the junction kept 17 bases outside the gene matches. CDR3 length equals 17 residues. Per the germline V gene, CDR1 is MNHEY and CDR2 is SMNVEV (reference sequence). CDR3 residues: CATFGQGMRRLSYEQYF. The CDR3 region has the DNA TGTGCCACCTTCGGACAGGGAATGAGAAGACTCTCCTACGAGCAGTACTTC.

J is TRBJ2-7 and V is TRBV10-3; TRBD2 matches 8 bases. This CDR3 contains 12 residues. V lost 10 bases and J lost 2; bases outside the gene matches: 4. CDR1 ENHRY and CDR2 SYGVKD come from the germline V gene. As DNA, the CDR3 is TGTGCCACAAGCGGGAGTGCCTACGAGCAGTACTTC. Amino acid sequence: CATSGSAYEQYF.

The V call is TRBV6-5, the J call TRBJ1-2; 8 bases map to TRBD1. Germline V gene lookup returns CDR1 MNHEY and CDR2 SVGAGI. The CDR3 has 12 amino acids. V shed 5 bases, J shed 7 bases, and the junction held 3 bases outside the gene matches. The CDR3 region is CASSKDRVGYTF. CDR3 bases: TGTGCCAGCAGTAAGGACAGGGTTGGCTACACCTTC.

This clone was observed a handful of times. This chain connects TRBV4-1 to TRBJ1-1, with 8 bases matching TRBD1. With 4 bases clipped from V and 7 bases from J, the junction kept 5 bases outside the gene matches. The V gene's germline CDR1 is MGHRA and CDR2 YSYEKL. This CDR3 region has 13 residues. The CDR3 DNA is TGCGCCAGCAGCCTCCAGGACAGGGATGAAGCTTTCTTT. It translates to CASSLQDRDEAFF.

The chain combines TRBV28 with TRBJ2-2; D gene unclear. Looked up from germline, CDR1 is MDHEN and CDR2 is SYDVKM. V lost 7 bases to trimming and J lost 8 bases, with 11 bases between them. The length of the CDR3 is 12 residues. DNA for the CDR3: TGTGCCAGCACCTCGGTCCGGGGGGAGCTGTTTTTT. The encoded protein is CASTSVRGELFF.

The gene calls are TRBV19 and TRBJ1-2, with 8 positions matching TRBD1. The V gene's germline CDR1 is LNHDA and CDR2 SQIVND (reference sequence). This CDR3 spans 17 amino acids. Germline trimming cut 4 bases from V and 6 bases from J; bases unmatched to any gene: 16. The CDR3 reads CASSTPGQGLDRDGYTF. Written as DNA, the CDR3 is TGTGCCAGTAGTACCCCTGGACAGGGTCTTGATCGGGATGGCTACACCTTC.

This chain links TRBV5-1 with TRBJ2-1; the match to TRBD1 covers 7 bases. This CDR3 contains 15 residues. V dropped 0 bases and J dropped 3; count of bases not matched to a gene: 3. Germline assignment: CDR1 SGHRS and CDR2 YFSETQ. CDR3 region: CASSLGDRDYNEQFF. CDR3 sequence (DNA): TGCGCCAGCAGCTTGGGCGACAGGGACTACAATGAGCAGTTCTTC.

The chain combines TRBV25-1 with TRBJ1-3; no firm D call. The CDR3 covers 15 residues. The germline CDR1 and CDR2 sequences are MGHDK and SYGVNS. Trimming took off 4 bases at V and 0 bases at J, with 10 bases between the two ends. Here the CDR3 DNA reads TGTGCCAGCAGTGTGCCGGGTAGCTCTGGAAACACCATATATTTT. Translation: CASSVPGSSGNTIYF.

The rearrangement links TRBV28 to TRBJ2-5; possibly TRBD2 for D (6 bases). The CDR3 runs 14 residues. V shed 2 bases and J shed 1 base, with 8 bases lying between them. CDR1 MDHEN and CDR2 SYDVKM come from the germline V gene. CDR3 nucleotides: TGTGCCAGCAGTTTAGGAGGGACCCAAGAGACCCAGTACTTC. It translates to CASSLGGTQETQYF. Filled out from reference TRBV28 and TRBJ2-5, the complete variable domain reads DVKVTQSSRYLVKRTGEKVFLECVQDMDHENMFWYRQDPGLGLRLIYFSYDVKMKEKGDIPEGYSVSREKKERFSLILESASTNQTSMYLCASSLGGTQETQYFGPGTRLLVL.

This clone was seen only once. This rearrangement joins TRBV19 to TRBJ2-2, with 7 nucleotides matching TRBD2. The CDR3 sequence is 15 residues long. V lost 3 bases, J lost 4 bases, and 5 bases stayed unmatched. The germline gives CDR1 LNHDA, CDR2 SQIVND (reference sequence). The CDR3 region is CASSIGGSGTGELFF. The CDR3, as DNA: TGTGCCAGTAGTATCGGCGGGAGTGGCACCGGGGAGCTGTTTTTT.

The chain couples TRBV18 to TRBJ1-1; D remains ambiguous. The germline V and J ends were trimmed by 4 bases and 5 bases, with 17 bases remaining between them. CDR1 is KGHSH and CDR2 is LQKENI in the germline V gene. The CDR3 length is 15 residues. The CDR3, as DNA: TGTGCCAGCTCACATGGGCTCACGGATGTGACTGAAGCTTTCTTT. This sequence encodes CASSHGLTDVTEAFF.

V is TRBV18 and J is TRBJ1-1; 7 positions match TRBD1. This CDR3 region has 11 residues. Germline loops: CDR1 KGHSH, CDR2 LQKENI. With V trimmed by 6 bases and J by 7 bases, 2 bases remained unmatched. CDR3 sequence: CASSTGHEAFF. CDR3 nucleotide sequence: TGTGCCAGCTCGACAGGGCATGAAGCTTTCTTT.

The chain joins TRBV5-1 to TRBJ2-1, with TRBD2 identical over 9 bases. The ends lost 0 bases at V and 7 bases at J; junction bases unmatched: 8. This CDR3 has 16 residues. Germline V CDR1 and CDR2: SGHRS, YFSETQ. CDR3 sequence: CASSLVLASGKNEQFF. CDR3 DNA sequence: TGCGCCAGCAGCTTGGTTTTGGCTAGCGGGAAGAATGAGCAGTTCTTC.

This sequence joins TRBV7-8 and TRBJ2-5; 10 nucleotides match TRBD2. The germline V gene encodes CDR1 SGHVS and CDR2 FQNEAQ. The junction had 13 bases not matched to a gene; V was cut back by 5 bases and J by 1 base. The CDR3 is made up of 18 amino acids. CDR3 DNA: TGTGCCAGCAGCCCCGAGCGAGCGGGGGGGAATCGCCAAGAGACCCAGTACTTC. Encoded protein: CASSPERAGGNRQETQYF.

The chain combines TRBV14 with TRBJ2-1; 10 bases map to TRBD2. The CDR3 totals 14 residues. Germline lookup yields CDR1 SGHDN and CDR2 FVKESK. J gave up 7 bases and V 4 bases, and 4 bases lay outside the gene matches. CDR3 in amino acids: CASSRLAGDNEQFF. As DNA, the CDR3 is TGTGCCAGCAGCCGGCTAGCGGGGGATAATGAGCAGTTCTTC.

Only one count was recorded for this clone. This chain links TRBV3-1 (or the pseudogene TRBV3-2) with TRBJ2-3, with 10 bases lining up with TRBD2. The ends lost 0 bases at V and 5 bases at J; junction bases unmatched: 11. Germline-derived CDR1 and CDR2 are LGHDT and YNNKEL (reference sequence). This CDR3 is 18 amino acids long. DNA for the CDR3: TGTGCCAGCAGCCAAGATCGGGGGCTAGCGGGAGTGAAAGATACGCAGTATTTT. Translated, it gives CASSQDRGLAGVKDTQYF.

This clone occurred a few times. V and J are TRBV28 and TRBJ1-2, with 9 bases lining up with TRBD1. The CDR3 loop spans 14 amino acids. CDR1 and CDR2 from the germline V gene are MDHEN and SYDVKM. V trimming: 2 bases; J trimming: 7 bases; junction bases outside the gene matches: 5. The CDR3, as DNA: TGTGCCAGCAGTTTAACAGGGGGCTTGATTGGCTACACCTTC. Encoded protein: CASSLTGGLIGYTF.

The chain uses TRBV4-2 and TRBJ1-2; D might be TRBD1 (5 bases). The ends were cut back, 0 bases at V and 4 bases at J, with 30 bases in the middle. The CDR3 runs to 21 residues. In germline, CDR1 is LGHNA, CDR2 YNFKEQ. The CDR3 reads CASSQDVGGGGRALLSYGYTF. The CDR3 nucleotides read TGTGCCAGCAGCCAAGATGTAGGTGGGGGGGGAAGAGCGCTATTAAGCTATGGCTACACCTTC.